The T cell receptor beta chain described here comes from a study of T cells in Graves' hyperthyroidism and ophthalmopathy. Whole-study context: Blood was drawn when the patient was first diagnosed and still untreated.

There were TCR beta CDR3 regions amplified from RNA transcripts. The HTBI primer set drove a first-round RT-PCR of the TCR CDR3. TCRdb reprocessed the multiplex PCR reads with MiXCR, giving one entry per CDR3 protein. The sample lists more than 300,000 distinct CDR3 sequences, approximately 15% occurring once. General study results and limits: By a 13 V-J model, ophthalmopathy was set apart from stable hyperthyroidism.

Germline CDR1 and CDR2: SGHVS and FQNEAQ. Trimming at V came to 5 bases and at J to 6 bases, leaving 6 bases not matched to a gene. The CDR3 spans 14 residues. The table lists this clonotype with many counts. Its antigen is not identified. Diagnosis relied on clinical symptoms, serum thyroxine and TRAb, thyroid ultrasound and orbital computed tomography. PBMCs were derived from about 10 ml fresh peripheral blood. The chain carries TRBV7-8 and TRBJ2-2; 7 nucleotides align to TRBD1. This sequence originates from a woman between 25 and 40 years old with Graves' hyperthyroidism. The source material was blood. The CDR3 sequence: CASSPYRGAGELFF. In nucleotides, the CDR3 is TGTGCCAGCAGCCCGTACAGGGGAGCCGGGGAGCTGTTTTTT.